A selection of T cell receptor beta chains follows, all from one sample in a study of CD8 T cells in ankylosing spondylitis. TCRdb re-called the 5' RACE reads with MiXCR, one entry per CDR3 protein. Here the sample spans 270,000 or so distinct CDR3 sequences, approximately 20% being singletons. Sequencing was carried out using blood, either unsorted or a sorted T cell fraction (not recorded which). These receptors all stem from a male donor with ankylosing spondylitis or in good health (not recorded which). Both conserved end residues are part of each CDR3. D genes are given only for firm matches. Rows give clone size only sometimes, using once, few, many, or a class for an expanded clone.

J | D | V | size | CDR3 | DNA
TRBJ2-2 | TRBD2 | TRBV4-1 | few | CASSMRPSGRDVTGELFF | TGCGCCAGCAGCATGCGACCTAGCGGGAGGGACGTCACCGGGGAGCTGTTTTTT
TRBJ2-5 | . | TRBV20-1 | few | CSARGLSGPQETQYF | TGCAGTGCTAGGGGCTTAAGCGGGCCGCAAGAGACCCAGTACTTC
TRBJ2-5 | TRBD1 | TRBV27 | . | CASSLKDRLQETQYF | TGTGCCAGCAGTTTAAAGGACAGGCTTCAAGAGACCCAGTACTTC
TRBJ1-2 | . | TRBV4-3 | few | CASSQVDAVTDNGYTF | TGCGCCAGCAGCCAAGTCGATGCCGTGACAGATAATGGCTACACCTTC
TRBJ2-1 | TRBD1 | TRBV5-1 | few | CASSSGTGAYNEQFF | TGCGCCAGCAGCTCCGGGACAGGGGCCTACAATGAGCAGTTCTTC
TRBJ2-7 | . | TRBV3-1 | few | CASSQVIARGAYEQYF | TGTGCCAGCAGCCAAGTAATAGCCAGAGGAGCCTACGAGCAGTACTTC
TRBJ2-6 | TRBD1 | TRBV9 | . | CASSATGLNGANVLTF | TGTGCCAGCAGCGCGACAGGGCTGAATGGGGCCAACGTCCTGACTTTC
TRBJ2-2 | TRBD2 | TRBV27 | . | CASSSGTSGSSGELFF | TGTGCCAGCAGTTCGGGGACTAGCGGGAGTTCCGGGGAGCTGTTTTTT
TRBJ2-7 | . | TRBV29-1 | . | CSVEEDYSYEQYF | TGCAGCGTTGAGGAAGACTACTCCTACGAGCAGTACTTC
TRBJ2-1 | TRBD2 | TRBV7-6 | once | CASSTLREGYNEQFF | TGTGCCAGCAGCACCCTCCGGGAGGGCTACAATGAGCAGTTCTTC
TRBJ2-3 | . | TRBV15 | . | CATSSDQHTDTQYF | TGTGCCACCAGCAGCGACCAGCACACAGATACGCAGTATTTT
TRBJ2-6 | . | TRBV3-1 | few | CASSQAEGPGANVLTF | TGTGCCAGCAGCCAAGCGGAGGGCCCTGGGGCCAACGTCCTGACTTTC
TRBJ1-2 | . | TRBV25-1 | few | CASYKGGYGYTF | TGTGCCAGCTATAAGGGGGGCTATGGCTACACCTTC
TRBJ2-1 | TRBD2 | TRBV12-3/TRBV12-4 | many | CASSLGSGHYNEQFF | TGTGCCAGCAGTTTAGGTAGCGGGCATTACAATGAGCAGTTCTTC
TRBJ2-4 | . | TRBV6-5 | many | CASSYSDSGDNIQYF | TGTGCCAGCAGTTACTCAGACAGTGGAGACAACATTCAGTACTTC
TRBJ2-1 | . | TRBV19 | few | CASSIIFGAGYDEQFF | TGTGCCAGTAGTATAATATTCGGGGCGGGGTATGATGAGCAGTTCTTC
TRBJ2-1 | TRBD2 | TRBV3-1 | . | CASSKELAGVTGDEQFF | TGTGCCAGCAGCAAGGAACTAGCGGGAGTTACTGGGGATGAGCAGTTCTTC
TRBJ2-3 | TRBD2 | TRBV15 | many | CATSRATSGIADTQYF | TGTGCCACCAGCAGAGCGACTAGCGGGATTGCAGATACGCAGTATTTT
TRBJ1-6 | . | TRBV12-5 | . | CASGLVIRGSPLHF | TGTGCTAGTGGTTTGGTAATCAGGGGTTCACCCCTCCACTTT
TRBJ2-1 | . | TRBV24-1 | few | CATSGQVVDEQFF | TGTGCCACCAGTGGGCAAGTGGTTGATGAGCAGTTCTTC
TRBJ2-7 | TRBD1 | TRBV5-1 | many | CASSPLPDRGNSYEQYF | TGCGCCAGCAGCCCCCTCCCTGACAGGGGGAATTCCTACGAGCAGTACTTC
TRBJ2-7 | . | TRBV7-6 | . | CASSTPGPNYEQYF | TGTGCCAGCAGCACACCGGGACCTAACTACGAGCAGTACTTC
TRBJ2-3 | TRBD1 | TRBV5-6 | . | CASSPGTGVVDTQYF | TGTGCCAGCAGCCCCGGGACAGGGGTAGTAGATACGCAGTATTTT
TRBJ2-7 | . | TRBV29-1 | many | CSVEALGYEQYF | TGCAGCGTTGAAGCTCTCGGATACGAGCAGTACTTC
TRBJ2-5 | TRBD1 | TRBV5-6 | . | CASSLGQGWEETQYF | TGTGCCAGCAGCTTAGGACAGGGGTGGGAAGAGACCCAGTACTTC
TRBJ2-1 | TRBD1 | TRBV3-1 | few | CASSQLTGPRSYNEQFF | TGTGCCAGCAGCCAATTGACAGGGCCCCGCTCCTACAATGAGCAGTTCTTC
TRBJ2-3 | . | TRBV7-8 | . | CASSYGRGPGTDTQYF | TGTGCCAGCAGCTACGGGCGAGGACCCGGCACAGATACGCAGTATTTT
TRBJ2-5 | . | TRBV7-9 | once | CASSLDEAQETQYF | TGTGCCAGCAGCTTAGATGAGGCCCAAGAGACCCAGTACTTC
TRBJ1-2 | . | TRBV5-6 | few | CASSFGYSHWSYTF | TGTGCCAGCAGCTTCGGGTACTCCCACTGGAGCTACACCTTC
TRBJ2-2 | TRBD1 | TRBV7-9 | . | CASTMTGGSGELFF | TGTGCCAGCACCATGACAGGGGGCTCCGGGGAGCTGTTTTTT
TRBJ1-3 | TRBD1 | TRBV12-3/TRBV12-4 | few | CASSRGQGSSGNTIYF | TGTGCCAGCAGTCGAGGACAGGGTAGCTCTGGAAACACCATATATTTT
TRBJ2-3 | TRBD2 | TRBV6-2/TRBV6-3 | . | CASSNPTSGSPLGSPDTQYF | TGTGCCAGCAGTAACCCGACTAGCGGGAGTCCCCTGGGGTCCCCAGATACGCAGTATTTT
TRBJ2-2 | TRBD2 | TRBV6-2/TRBV6-3 | . | CALSGLADTGELFF | TGTGCTCTCAGTGGGCTAGCGGACACCGGGGAGCTGTTTTTT
TRBJ2-1 | . | TRBV9 | . | CASSIEGADYNEQFF | TGTGCCAGCAGCATAGAGGGTGCGGACTACAATGAGCAGTTCTTC
TRBJ2-7 | . | TRBV19 | . | CASSIGPGSSEQYF | TGTGCCAGTAGTATAGGACCGGGGTCCAGCGAGCAGTACTTC
TRBJ2-7 | . | TRBV7-9 | few | CASSPRTEDSYEQYF | TGTGCCAGCAGCCCGCGGACGGAAGATTCCTACGAGCAGTACTTC
TRBJ2-2 | TRBD2 | TRBV29-1 | few | CSVPTTGGGSGRKNTGELFF | TGCAGCGTACCCACCACAGGGGGAGGTAGCGGGAGGAAGAACACCGGGGAGCTGTTTTTT
TRBJ2-3 | . | TRBV19 | . | CASSITGTWGDTQYF | TGTGCCAGTAGTATAACAGGGACGTGGGGAGATACGCAGTATTTT
TRBJ1-1 | . | TRBV10-3 | . | CAIRGAMNTEAFF | TGTGCCATTAGGGGGGCGATGAACACTGAAGCTTTCTTT
TRBJ2-7 | . | TRBV23-1 | . | CASSLWRAYEQYF | TGCGCCAGCAGTCTTTGGAGGGCTTACGAGCAGTACTTC
TRBJ2-2 | . | TRBV6-1 | many | CASSPGGTGELFF | TGTGCCAGCAGTCCCGGAGGCACCGGGGAGCTGTTTTTT
TRBJ2-2 | TRBD2 | TRBV19 | few | CASTDTLAGLITGELFF | TGTGCCAGTACGGACACCCTAGCGGGACTGATCACCGGGGAGCTGTTTTTT
TRBJ1-4 | TRBD1 | TRBV4-3 | . | CASSQEDRGSEKLFF | TGCGCCAGCAGCCAAGAGGACAGGGGGTCTGAAAAACTGTTTTTT
TRBJ2-1 | . | TRBV24-1 | . | CATSDILQGLQFF | TGTGCCACCAGTGATATCTTACAGGGATTGCAGTTCTTC
TRBJ2-1 | TRBD2 | TRBV5-6 | many | CASSPRTSGRLDEQFF | TGTGCCAGCAGCCCGCGGACTAGCGGGAGATTAGATGAGCAGTTCTTC
TRBJ2-1 | TRBD2 | TRBV4-1 | . | CASSPSAGGYNEQFF | TGCGCCAGCAGCCCGAGCGCGGGAGGATACAATGAGCAGTTCTTC
TRBJ2-1 | TRBD2 | TRBV27 | . | CASSLSQPLGRGEQFF | TGTGCCAGCAGTTTATCGCAACCACTAGGGAGGGGTGAGCAGTTCTTC
TRBJ2-3 | TRBD2 | TRBV20-1 | few | CSARGLAGGLDTQYF | TGCAGTGCTAGAGGGCTAGCGGGAGGATTAGATACGCAGTATTTT
TRBJ2-1 | . | TRBV12-3/TRBV12-4 | many | CASSLDRVPYNEQFF | TGTGCCAGCAGTTTAGACAGGGTACCCTACAATGAGCAGTTCTTC
TRBJ2-1 | TRBD1 | TRBV28 | . | CASRGPGQGNEQFF | TGTGCCAGCAGGGGCCCGGGACAGGGAAATGAGCAGTTCTTC
TRBJ2-5 | . | TRBV5-6 | few | CASSLGAGTPGETQYF | TGTGCCAGCAGCTTAGGGGCAGGGACCCCAGGGGAGACCCAGTACTTC
TRBJ2-3 | . | TRBV9 | . | CASSLTQVGTDTQYF | TGTGCCAGCAGCCTGACCCAGGTGGGCACAGATACGCAGTATTTT
TRBJ2-2 | . | TRBV12-3/TRBV12-4 | . | CASSLLASGELFF | TGTGCCAGCAGTTTACTAGCCAGCGGGGAGCTGTTTTTT
TRBJ2-1 | TRBD2 | TRBV28 | . | CASSLGTSGNSYNEQFF | TGTGCCAGCAGCCTGGGGACTAGCGGGAACTCCTACAATGAGCAGTTCTTC